The clone carrying this T cell receptor beta chain has just a few counts. The data derive from a study of blood T cell repertoires in COVID-19. Study details: The analysed material was cDNA or gDNA that came from T cells, B-cell-depleted T cells, or PBMCs.

The table came from immunoSEQ multiplex PCR; TCRdb's copy has only in-frame clones and leaves some out. Among 250,000 to 350,000 clones listed, 86% were seen once. CDR1 is LGHNA, CDR2 YSLEER, per germline. This CDR3 spans 18 amino acids. After removal of 0 bases from V and 9 bases from J, the junction contained 11 bases not matched to a gene. The chain is built from TRBV4-3 and TRBJ2-1, with TRBD2 matching over 13 bases. The clonotype was recovered from a woman in her twenties or thirties with active or convalescent COVID-19. Sequencing input: peripheral blood. CDR3 region: CASSQESATSGGAVEQFF. Here the CDR3 DNA reads TGCGCCAGCAGCCAAGAGTCGGCTACTAGCGGGGGGGCGGTTGAGCAGTTCTTC.